This is a list of T cell receptor beta chains from one sample in a study of shared clonotypes between healthy human individuals. TCRdb's table, derived via immunoSEQ multiplex PCR, lists solely in-frame clones and lacks some. The sample contains around 510,000 clones, roughly four fifths of which appear only once. Sequencing was carried out using PBMCs. The receptors were gathered from a woman between 35 and 50 years old in good health. Some clones in this sample may be carry-over from other donors' samples. Both conserved end residues are part of each CDR3. The order of the fields is clone size, D gene, V gene, J gene, CDR3 protein, CDR3 DNA. A D gene is named only where the DNA matches it firmly. Only some rows state a clone size, as once, few, many or a class for expanded clones.

clone size: -; D gene: -; V gene: TRBV7-2; J gene: TRBJ1-1; CDR3 protein: CASSLKGLGSNTEAFF; CDR3 DNA: TGTGCCAGCAGCTTAAAAGGGCTGGGGTCTAACACTGAAGCTTTCTTT
clone size: few; D gene: TRBD1; V gene: TRBV5-6; J gene: TRBJ1-1; CDR3 protein: CASSPKTGGAAEAFF; CDR3 DNA: TGTGCCAGCAGCCCTAAGACAGGGGGCGCCGCTGAAGCTTTCTTT
clone size: once; D gene: -; V gene: TRBV7-8; J gene: TRBJ2-7; CDR3 protein: CASSLAAEDPYEQYF; CDR3 DNA: TGTGCCAGCAGCTTAGCTGCAGAGGATCCCTACGAGCAGTACTTC
clone size: few; D gene: -; V gene: TRBV7-8; J gene: TRBJ2-5; CDR3 protein: CASSLALMGDGAQYF; CDR3 DNA: TGTGCCAGCAGCTTAGCCCTGATGGGGGACGGAGCCCAGTACTTC
clone size: -; D gene: -; V gene: TRBV6-6; J gene: TRBJ2-3; CDR3 protein: CASISGDTQYF; CDR3 DNA: TGTGCCAGCATTTCGGGGGATACGCAGTATTTT
clone size: -; D gene: TRBD1; V gene: TRBV6-6; J gene: TRBJ1-5; CDR3 protein: CASSLRQGPGQPQHF; CDR3 DNA: TGTGCCAGCAGTTTAAGACAGGGGCCAGGTCAGCCCCAGCATTTT
clone size: -; D gene: -; V gene: TRBV18; J gene: TRBJ2-7; CDR3 protein: CASSSTGRASYEQYF; CDR3 DNA: TGTGCCAGCTCATCGACAGGGAGGGCATCCTACGAGCAGTACTTC
clone size: -; D gene: TRBD2; V gene: TRBV6-1; J gene: TRBJ2-3; CDR3 protein: CASSDPLLAGPTDTQYF; CDR3 DNA: TGTGCCAGCAGTGACCCCCTACTAGCGGGACCTACAGATACGCAGTATTTT
clone size: once; D gene: -; V gene: TRBV25-1; J gene: TRBJ1-3; CDR3 protein: CASSEYSLGSGNTIYF; CDR3 DNA: TGTGCCAGCAGTGAATACAGTTTGGGATCTGGAAACACCATATATTTT
clone size: -; D gene: TRBD2; V gene: TRBV5-1; J gene: TRBJ2-6; CDR3 protein: CASSLAPGLAGATSGANVLTF; CDR3 DNA: TGCGCCAGCAGCTTGGCCCCGGGACTAGCGGGAGCTACCTCTGGGGCCAACGTCCTGACTTTC
clone size: -; D gene: TRBD1; V gene: TRBV30; J gene: TRBJ1-1; CDR3 protein: CAWSRQGDTEAFF; CDR3 DNA: TGTGCCTGGAGTCGGCAGGGGGACACTGAAGCTTTCTTT
clone size: many; D gene: -; V gene: TRBV6-4; J gene: TRBJ2-2; CDR3 protein: CASSDGSGDTGELFF; CDR3 DNA: TGTGCCAGCAGTGACGGGTCGGGAGACACCGGGGAGCTGTTTTTT
clone size: -; D gene: -; V gene: TRBV27; J gene: TRBJ2-3; CDR3 protein: CASSNLSRLVGADTQYF; CDR3 DNA: TGTGCCAGCAGCAATCTCAGCCGTCTAGTGGGGGCAGATACGCAGTATTTT
clone size: -; D gene: -; V gene: TRBV27; J gene: TRBJ2-3; CDR3 protein: CASSLWGADTQYF; CDR3 DNA: TGTGCCAGCAGTTTATGGGGTGCAGATACGCAGTATTTT
clone size: -; D gene: -; V gene: TRBV5-4; J gene: TRBJ2-1; CDR3 protein: CASSLSGGGWYNEQFF; CDR3 DNA: TGTGCCAGCAGCCTAAGCGGAGGGGGGTGGTACAATGAGCAGTTCTTC
clone size: -; D gene: TRBD2; V gene: TRBV11-1; J gene: TRBJ2-7; CDR3 protein: CASSWTSGRAYEQYF; CDR3 DNA: TGTGCCAGCAGCTGGACTAGCGGGAGGGCCTACGAGCAGTACTTC
clone size: once; D gene: TRBD2; V gene: TRBV4-2; J gene: TRBJ2-1; CDR3 protein: CASSQAPGLARYNEQFF; CDR3 DNA: TGTGCCAGCAGCCAAGCCCCGGGACTAGCGAGGTACAATGAGCAGTTCTTC
clone size: -; D gene: TRBD1; V gene: TRBV27; J gene: TRBJ2-5; CDR3 protein: CASLSTGSVETQYF; CDR3 DNA: TGTGCCAGCTTATCGACAGGGTCGGTGGAGACCCAGTACTTC
clone size: few; D gene: TRBD2; V gene: TRBV19; J gene: TRBJ2-5; CDR3 protein: CASSRGTSGRGETQYF; CDR3 DNA: TGTGCCAGTAGTAGGGGAACTAGCGGGAGAGGTGAGACCCAGTACTTC
clone size: -; D gene: TRBD1; V gene: TRBV19; J gene: TRBJ2-1; CDR3 protein: CASKIGGIGGHEQFF; CDR3 DNA: TGTGCCAGTAAGATAGGGGGCATTGGGGGCCATGAGCAGTTCTTC
clone size: -; D gene: -; V gene: TRBV11-2; J gene: TRBJ2-1; CDR3 protein: CASRPKSHYNEQFF; CDR3 DNA: TGTGCCAGCAGGCCAAAAAGCCACTACAATGAGCAGTTCTTC
clone size: -; D gene: TRBD1; V gene: TRBV2; J gene: TRBJ1-5; CDR3 protein: CASSEARGGGQPQHF; CDR3 DNA: TGTGCCAGCAGTGAAGCACGAGGGGGCGGTCAGCCCCAGCATTTT
clone size: -; D gene: -; V gene: TRBV25-1; J gene: TRBJ1-6; CDR3 protein: CASSEPSHFMGNSPLHF; CDR3 DNA: TGTGCCAGCAGTGAACCCTCCCATTTCATGGGGAATTCACCCCTCCACTTT
clone size: -; D gene: -; V gene: TRBV18; J gene: TRBJ2-5; CDR3 protein: CASSPPRGTETQYF; CDR3 DNA: TGTGCCAGCTCACCCCCACGGGGTACAGAGACCCAGTACTTC
clone size: -; D gene: -; V gene: TRBV19; J gene: TRBJ1-1; CDR3 protein: CASSIPHRHEAFF; CDR3 DNA: TGTGCCAGTAGTATACCACACCGGCATGAAGCTTTCTTT
clone size: -; D gene: -; V gene: TRBV4-1; J gene: TRBJ2-7; CDR3 protein: CASSQFPTALQYF; CDR3 DNA: TGCGCCAGCAGCCAATTCCCCACGGCGTTGCAGTACTTC
clone size: -; D gene: -; V gene: TRBV7-8; J gene: TRBJ2-3; CDR3 protein: CASSSITSSDTQYF; CDR3 DNA: TGTGCCAGCAGCTCAATTACTAGCTCAGATACGCAGTATTTT
clone size: -; D gene: -; V gene: TRBV20-1; J gene: TRBJ2-1; CDR3 protein: CSARETSVFF; CDR3 DNA: TGCAGTGCTAGAGAGACTAGTGTGTTCTTC
clone size: -; D gene: TRBD1; V gene: TRBV5-1; J gene: TRBJ2-6; CDR3 protein: CASSLELLDRYLSGANVLTF; CDR3 DNA: TGCGCCAGCAGCTTGGAGCTTTTGGACAGGTACCTCTCTGGGGCCAACGTCCTGACTTTC
clone size: -; D gene: -; V gene: TRBV2; J gene: TRBJ2-1; CDR3 protein: CASSTYFETLPRNEQFF; CDR3 DNA: TGTGCCAGCAGTACCTACTTTGAGACACTTCCACGCAATGAGCAGTTCTTC
clone size: -; D gene: TRBD1; V gene: TRBV5-1; J gene: TRBJ2-2; CDR3 protein: CASSTDRATGELFF; CDR3 DNA: TGCGCCAGCAGCACGGACAGGGCCACCGGGGAGCTGTTTTTT
clone size: -; D gene: -; V gene: TRBV25-1; J gene: TRBJ1-2; CDR3 protein: CASSATGPKNYGYTF; CDR3 DNA: TGTGCCAGCAGTGCGACGGGGCCCAAGAACTATGGCTACACCTTC
clone size: -; D gene: -; V gene: TRBV4-3; J gene: TRBJ1-2; CDR3 protein: CASSQEKGGNFYGYTF; CDR3 DNA: TGCGCCAGCAGCCAAGAAAAGGGGGGAAACTTCTATGGCTACACCTTC
clone size: -; D gene: -; V gene: TRBV19; J gene: TRBJ1-1; CDR3 protein: CASSIGSAMNTEAFF; CDR3 DNA: TGTGCCAGTAGTATAGGTTCAGCGATGAACACTGAAGCTTTCTTT
clone size: -; D gene: -; V gene: TRBV14; J gene: TRBJ2-5; CDR3 protein: CASSHLLESRRETQYF; CDR3 DNA: TGTGCCAGCAGCCACCTGTTGGAGTCTCGGCGGGAGACCCAGTACTTC
clone size: few; D gene: -; V gene: TRBV28; J gene: TRBJ2-2; CDR3 protein: CATGRRNTGELFF; CDR3 DNA: TGTGCCACCGGACGGAGGAACACCGGGGAGCTGTTTTTT
clone size: few; D gene: -; V gene: TRBV5-1; J gene: TRBJ2-3; CDR3 protein: CASAPGVFTDTQYF; CDR3 DNA: TGCGCCAGCGCCCCCGGGGTCTTCACAGATACGCAGTATTTT
clone size: -; D gene: -; V gene: TRBV19; J gene: TRBJ2-6; CDR3 protein: CASSRPGANVLTF; CDR3 DNA: TGTGCCAGTAGCCGACCGGGGGCCAACGTCCTGACTTTC
clone size: -; D gene: TRBD2; V gene: TRBV4-1; J gene: TRBJ2-2; CDR3 protein: CASSRGLADRTGELFF; CDR3 DNA: TGCGCCAGCAGCCGGGGACTAGCGGATCGCACCGGGGAGCTGTTTTTT
clone size: -; D gene: -; V gene: TRBV6-6; J gene: TRBJ2-6; CDR3 protein: CASSYGESGANVLTF; CDR3 DNA: TGTGCCAGCAGTTACGGGGAATCTGGGGCCAACGTCCTGACTTTC
clone size: -; D gene: -; V gene: TRBV10-2; J gene: TRBJ1-5; CDR3 protein: CASSESSEPSNQPQHF; CDR3 DNA: TGCGCCAGCAGTGAGTCGTCGGAGCCTAGCAATCAGCCCCAGCATTTT
clone size: -; D gene: -; V gene: TRBV14; J gene: TRBJ1-4; CDR3 protein: CASSPERTTNEKLFF; CDR3 DNA: TGTGCCAGCAGCCCGGAACGGACAACTAATGAAAAACTGTTTTTT
clone size: -; D gene: TRBD1; V gene: TRBV7-2; J gene: TRBJ1-4; CDR3 protein: CASSSQGTNEKLFF; CDR3 DNA: TGTGCCAGCAGCTCACAGGGGACTAATGAAAAACTGTTTTTT
clone size: -; D gene: -; V gene: TRBV6-1; J gene: TRBJ2-7; CDR3 protein: CASSAQLGSYEQYF; CDR3 DNA: TGTGCCAGCAGTGCCCAACTTGGCTCCTACGAGCAGTACTTC
clone size: many; D gene: TRBD1; V gene: TRBV28; J gene: TRBJ2-7; CDR3 protein: CASSPYPGQGYEQYF; CDR3 DNA: TGTGCCAGCAGTCCGTACCCGGGACAGGGCTACGAGCAGTACTTC
clone size: -; D gene: TRBD2; V gene: TRBV10-1; J gene: TRBJ2-7; CDR3 protein: CASSLAGATYEQYF; CDR3 DNA: TGCGCCAGCAGTTTAGCGGGAGCGACCTACGAGCAGTACTTC
clone size: -; D gene: TRBD2; V gene: TRBV6-5; J gene: TRBJ2-7; CDR3 protein: CASSGGSSYEQYF; CDR3 DNA: TGTGCCTCCTCGGGGGGTAGCTCCTACGAGCAGTACTTC
clone size: -; D gene: TRBD2; V gene: TRBV29-1; J gene: TRBJ2-7; CDR3 protein: CSVLVAGDEQYF; CDR3 DNA: TGCAGCGTTCTCGTCGCGGGGGACGAGCAGTACTTC
clone size: -; D gene: -; V gene: TRBV7-2; J gene: TRBJ2-1; CDR3 protein: CASSRSGFGNNEQFF; CDR3 DNA: TGTGCCAGCAGCAGGAGCGGATTTGGAAACAATGAGCAGTTCTTC
clone size: -; D gene: TRBD2; V gene: TRBV29-1; J gene: TRBJ2-1; CDR3 protein: CSVEGLAKRRVDEQFF; CDR3 DNA: TGCAGCGTTGAGGGACTAGCCAAACGCCGTGTCGATGAGCAGTTCTTC
clone size: few; D gene: -; V gene: TRBV2; J gene: TRBJ1-1; CDR3 protein: CASSTASRGTEAFF; CDR3 DNA: TGTGCCAGCAGTACGGCCAGCCGGGGTACTGAAGCTTTCTTT
clone size: -; D gene: TRBD2; V gene: TRBV5-5; J gene: TRBJ2-2; CDR3 protein: CASSLIPSGAGGKTGELFF; CDR3 DNA: TGTGCCAGCAGCTTAATTCCTAGCGGGGCAGGGGGAAAAACCGGGGAGCTGTTTTTT
clone size: few; D gene: -; V gene: TRBV5-1; J gene: TRBJ2-7; CDR3 protein: CASSFRPAGYEQYF; CDR3 DNA: TGCGCCAGCAGCTTTCGGCCCGCCGGGTACGAGCAGTACTTC
clone size: -; D gene: TRBD2; V gene: TRBV7-9; J gene: TRBJ2-1; CDR3 protein: CASSFRGLAGETSNEQFF; CDR3 DNA: TGTGCCAGCAGCTTTAGAGGACTAGCGGGAGAGACCAGCAATGAGCAGTTCTTC
clone size: -; D gene: -; V gene: TRBV30; J gene: TRBJ1-1; CDR3 protein: CAWKPGENTEAFF; CDR3 DNA: TGTGCCTGGAAACCAGGAGAGAACACTGAAGCTTTCTTT
clone size: once; D gene: -; V gene: TRBV28; J gene: TRBJ1-3; CDR3 protein: CASSLYISGNTIYF; CDR3 DNA: TGTGCCAGCAGTTTGTACATCTCTGGAAACACCATATATTTT
clone size: once; D gene: TRBD1; V gene: TRBV5-1; J gene: TRBJ2-3; CDR3 protein: CASRTGESTDTQYF; CDR3 DNA: TGCGCCAGCCGGACAGGGGAAAGCACAGATACGCAGTATTTT
clone size: -; D gene: TRBD1; V gene: TRBV28; J gene: TRBJ1-5; CDR3 protein: CASSPPGQGRNQPQHF; CDR3 DNA: TGTGCCAGCAGTCCACCGGGACAGGGGCGCAATCAGCCCCAGCATTTT
clone size: -; D gene: -; V gene: TRBV29-1; J gene: TRBJ2-5; CDR3 protein: CSVGGTGNGQETQYF; CDR3 DNA: TGCAGCGTTGGGGGAACAGGGAACGGCCAAGAGACCCAGTACTTC